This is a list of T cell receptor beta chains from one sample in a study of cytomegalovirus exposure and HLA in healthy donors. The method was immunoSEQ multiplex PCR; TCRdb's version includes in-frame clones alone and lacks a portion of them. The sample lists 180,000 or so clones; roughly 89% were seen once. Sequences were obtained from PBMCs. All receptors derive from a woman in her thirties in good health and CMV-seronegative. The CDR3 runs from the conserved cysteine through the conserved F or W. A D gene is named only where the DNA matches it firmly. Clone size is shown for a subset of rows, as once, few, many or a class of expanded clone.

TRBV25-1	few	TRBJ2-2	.	TGTGCCAGCAGTTCCGGGGCCGGGGAGCTGTTTTTT	CASSSGAGELFF
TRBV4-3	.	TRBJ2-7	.	TGCGCCAGCAGCCAAGAAGGTACAGGCGGCTCCTACGAGCAGTACTTC	CASSQEGTGGSYEQYF
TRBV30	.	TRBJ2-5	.	TGTGCCTGGCAGGGGTACCAAGAGACCCAGTACTTC	CAWQGYQETQYF
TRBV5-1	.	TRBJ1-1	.	TGCGCCAGCAGCTTGGGAGGAGGGGATGGCACTGAAGCTTTCTTT	CASSLGGGDGTEAFF
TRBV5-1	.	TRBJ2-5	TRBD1	TGCGCCAGCAGCGACCGGACAGGGGGAGAGACCCAGTACTTC	CASSDRTGGETQYF
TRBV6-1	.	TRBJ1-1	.	TGTGCCAGCAGGTCCATCAGGGTGGGTGAAGCTTTCTTT	CASRSIRVGEAFF
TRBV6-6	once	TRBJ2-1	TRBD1	TGTGCCAGCAGCACCGGGACAGGCTCGGGAGTCGATGAGCAGTTCTTC	CASSTGTGSGVDEQFF
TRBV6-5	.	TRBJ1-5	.	TGTGCCAGCAGTTACTCCCCAGACAGGCCCCAGCATTTT	CASSYSPDRPQHF
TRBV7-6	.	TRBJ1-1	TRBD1	TGTGCCAGCAGCTATTCCCAGGGGGGAACTGAAGCTTTCTTT	CASSYSQGGTEAFF
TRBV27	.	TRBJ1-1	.	TGTGCCAGCAGTGATTGGCGGGGAATGAACACTGAAGCTTTCTTT	CASSDWRGMNTEAFF
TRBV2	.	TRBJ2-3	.	TGTGCCAGCAGTCGGTCCTCAGATACGCAGTATTTT	CASSRSSDTQYF
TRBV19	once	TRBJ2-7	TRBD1	TGTGCCAGTAGTAAGCAGGGGGCGGGTTTCGAGCAGTACTTC	CASSKQGAGFEQYF
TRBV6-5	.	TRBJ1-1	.	TGTGCCAGCAGTTCCCTCTACACTGAAGCTTTCTTT	CASSSLYTEAFF
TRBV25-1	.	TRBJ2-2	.	TGTGCCAGCAGTATAGGGGGTTCCACCGGGGAGCTGTTTTTT	CASSIGGSTGELFF
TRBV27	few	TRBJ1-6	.	TGTGCCAGCAGTTTATCGTCGGGCTATAATTCACCCCTCCACTTT	CASSLSSGYNSPLHF
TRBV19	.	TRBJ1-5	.	TGTGCCAGTAGTATCTACGGGGAAGAAGGACAGCCCCAGCATTTT	CASSIYGEEGQPQHF
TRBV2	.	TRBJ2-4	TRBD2	TGTGCCAGCAGTGAAGACGCGGGGGGTCAAAACATTCAGTACTTC	CASSEDAGGQNIQYF
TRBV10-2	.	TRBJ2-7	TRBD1	TGCGCCAGCAGATCAGGACAGGGGTCCTACGAGCAGTACTTC	CASRSGQGSYEQYF
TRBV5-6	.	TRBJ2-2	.	TGTGCCAGCAGCTTCTCTATTTCCGGGGAGCTGTTTTTT	CASSFSISGELFF